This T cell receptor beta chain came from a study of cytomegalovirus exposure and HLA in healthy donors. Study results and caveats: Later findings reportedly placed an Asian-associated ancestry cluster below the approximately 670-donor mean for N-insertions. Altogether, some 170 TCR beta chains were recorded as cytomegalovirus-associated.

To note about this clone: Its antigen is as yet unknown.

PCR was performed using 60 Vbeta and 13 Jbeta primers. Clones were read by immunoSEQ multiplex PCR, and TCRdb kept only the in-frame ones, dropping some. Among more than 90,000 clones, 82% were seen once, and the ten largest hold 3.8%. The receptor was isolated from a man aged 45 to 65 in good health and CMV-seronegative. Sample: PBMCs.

The CDR3 loop is CSSTGLAEETQYF. CDR3 DNA sequence: TGCAGCTCTACGGGACTAGCGGAAGAGACCCAGTACTTC. The genes are TRBV29-1 and TRBJ2-5; 11 nucleotides match TRBD2. The CDR3 runs to 13 residues. V lost 8 bases to trimming and J lost 3 bases; unmatched junction nucleotides: 5. Germline assignment: CDR1 SQVTM and CDR2 ANQGSEA.